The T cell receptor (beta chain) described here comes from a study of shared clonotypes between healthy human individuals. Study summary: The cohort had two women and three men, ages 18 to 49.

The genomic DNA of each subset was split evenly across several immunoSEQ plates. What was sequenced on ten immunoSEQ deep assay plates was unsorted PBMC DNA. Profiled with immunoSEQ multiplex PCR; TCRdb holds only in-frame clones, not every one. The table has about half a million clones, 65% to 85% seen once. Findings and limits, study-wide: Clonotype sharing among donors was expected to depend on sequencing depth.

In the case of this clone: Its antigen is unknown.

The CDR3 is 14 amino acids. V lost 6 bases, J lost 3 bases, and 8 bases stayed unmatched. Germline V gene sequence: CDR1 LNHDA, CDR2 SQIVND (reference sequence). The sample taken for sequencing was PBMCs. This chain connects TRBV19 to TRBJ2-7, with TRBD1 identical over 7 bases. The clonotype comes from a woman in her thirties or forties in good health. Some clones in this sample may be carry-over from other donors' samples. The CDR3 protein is CASSQGQVGYEQYF. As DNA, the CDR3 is TGTGCCAGTAGCCAAGGACAGGTGGGCTACGAGCAGTACTTC.